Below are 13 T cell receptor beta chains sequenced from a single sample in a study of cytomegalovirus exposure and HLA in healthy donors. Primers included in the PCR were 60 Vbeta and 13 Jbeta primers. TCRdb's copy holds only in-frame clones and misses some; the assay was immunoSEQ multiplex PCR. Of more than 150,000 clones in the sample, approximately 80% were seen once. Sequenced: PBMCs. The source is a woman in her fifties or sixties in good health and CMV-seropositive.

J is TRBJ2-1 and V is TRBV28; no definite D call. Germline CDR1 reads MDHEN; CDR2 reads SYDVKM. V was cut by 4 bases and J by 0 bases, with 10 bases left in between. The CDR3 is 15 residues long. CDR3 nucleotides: TGTGCCAGCAGTTCTTGGCTCCCCTCCTACAATGAGCAGTTCTTC. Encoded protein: CASSSWLPSYNEQFF.

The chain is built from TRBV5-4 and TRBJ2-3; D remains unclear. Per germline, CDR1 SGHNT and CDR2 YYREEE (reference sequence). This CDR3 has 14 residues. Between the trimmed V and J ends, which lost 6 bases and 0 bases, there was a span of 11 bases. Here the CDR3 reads CASTYGPSTDTQYF. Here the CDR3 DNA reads TGTGCCAGCACCTACGGTCCTAGCACAGATACGCAGTATTTT.

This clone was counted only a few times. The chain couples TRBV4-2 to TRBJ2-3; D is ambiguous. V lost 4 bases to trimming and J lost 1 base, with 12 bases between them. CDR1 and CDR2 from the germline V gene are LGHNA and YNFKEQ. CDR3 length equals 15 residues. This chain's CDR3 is CASSRGDVGTDTQYF. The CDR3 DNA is TGTGCCAGCAGCCGCGGCGATGTGGGCACAGATACGCAGTATTTT.

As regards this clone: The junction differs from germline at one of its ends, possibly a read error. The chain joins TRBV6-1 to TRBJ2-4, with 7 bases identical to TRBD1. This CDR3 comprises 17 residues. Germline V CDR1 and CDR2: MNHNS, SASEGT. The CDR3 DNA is TGTGCCAGCAGTGATGAGGGGGCCACCGCTTCCAAAAACAGTCAGTACTTC. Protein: CASSDEGATASKNSQYF.

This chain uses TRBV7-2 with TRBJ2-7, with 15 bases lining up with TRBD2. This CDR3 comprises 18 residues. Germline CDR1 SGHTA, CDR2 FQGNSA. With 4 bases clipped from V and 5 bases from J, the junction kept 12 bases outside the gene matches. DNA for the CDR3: TGTGCCAGCAGCTCCCGCCAATGGACTAGCGGGGGGGCCGACGAGCAGTACTTC. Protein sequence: CASSSRQWTSGGADEQYF.

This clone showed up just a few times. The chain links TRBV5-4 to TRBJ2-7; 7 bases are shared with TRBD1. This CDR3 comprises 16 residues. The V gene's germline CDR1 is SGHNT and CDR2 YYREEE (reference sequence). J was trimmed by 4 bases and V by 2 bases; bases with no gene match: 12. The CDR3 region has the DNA TGTGCCAGCAGCTTAACCCCCTGGGACAGCTTATACGAGCAGTACTTC. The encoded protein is CASSLTPWDSLYEQYF.

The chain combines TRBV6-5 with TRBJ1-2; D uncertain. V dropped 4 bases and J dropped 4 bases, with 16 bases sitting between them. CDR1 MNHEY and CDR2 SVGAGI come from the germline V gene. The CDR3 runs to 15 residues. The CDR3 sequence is CASSSGRVSPYGYTF. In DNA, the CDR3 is TGTGCCAGCAGTTCCGGCCGGGTCTCCCCCTATGGCTACACCTTC.

The DNA of the CDR3 is TGCGCCAGCAGCTTGACAGGGCGGCATGATGAAAAACTGTTTTTT. Translated: CASSLTGRHDEKLFF. V is TRBV5-1 and J is TRBJ1-4; perhaps TRBD1 as D (6 bases). Trimming took off 1 base at V and 6 bases at J, with 13 bases between the two ends. The CDR3 runs to 15 residues. Germline values: CDR1 SGHRS, CDR2 YFSETQ.

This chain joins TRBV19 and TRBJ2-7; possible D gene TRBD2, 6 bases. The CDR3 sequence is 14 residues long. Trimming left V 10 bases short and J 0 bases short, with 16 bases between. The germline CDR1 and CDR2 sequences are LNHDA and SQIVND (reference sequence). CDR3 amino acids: CATAPSGSSYEQYF. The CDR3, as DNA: TGTGCCACCGCCCCGAGCGGGTCCTCCTACGAGCAGTACTTC.

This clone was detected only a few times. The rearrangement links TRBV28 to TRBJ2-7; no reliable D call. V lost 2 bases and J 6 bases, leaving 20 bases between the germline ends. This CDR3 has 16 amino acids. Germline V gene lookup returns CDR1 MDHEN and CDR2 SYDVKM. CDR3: CASSLPPTLGGSEQYF. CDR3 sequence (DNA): TGTGCCAGCAGTTTACCCCCGACATTGGGTGGTTCCGAGCAGTACTTC.

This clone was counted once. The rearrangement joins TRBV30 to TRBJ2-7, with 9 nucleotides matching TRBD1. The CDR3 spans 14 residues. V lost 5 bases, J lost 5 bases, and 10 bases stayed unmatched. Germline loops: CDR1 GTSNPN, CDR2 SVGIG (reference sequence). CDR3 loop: CAWGTMDRGNEQYF. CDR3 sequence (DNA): TGTGCCTGGGGCACGATGGACAGGGGAAACGAGCAGTACTTC.

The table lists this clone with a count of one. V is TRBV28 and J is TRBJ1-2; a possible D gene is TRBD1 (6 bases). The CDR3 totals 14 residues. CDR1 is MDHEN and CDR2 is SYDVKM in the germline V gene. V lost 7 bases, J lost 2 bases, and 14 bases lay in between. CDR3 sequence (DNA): TGTGCCAGCACCTGGGGTCAGGGGAACTATGGCTACACCTTC. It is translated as CASTWGQGNYGYTF.

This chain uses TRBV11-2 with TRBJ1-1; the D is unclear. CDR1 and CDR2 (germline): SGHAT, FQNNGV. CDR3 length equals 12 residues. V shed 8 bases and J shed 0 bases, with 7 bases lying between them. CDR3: CASDAVNTEAFF. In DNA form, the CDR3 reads TGTGCCAGCGACGCGGTGAACACTGAAGCTTTCTTT.